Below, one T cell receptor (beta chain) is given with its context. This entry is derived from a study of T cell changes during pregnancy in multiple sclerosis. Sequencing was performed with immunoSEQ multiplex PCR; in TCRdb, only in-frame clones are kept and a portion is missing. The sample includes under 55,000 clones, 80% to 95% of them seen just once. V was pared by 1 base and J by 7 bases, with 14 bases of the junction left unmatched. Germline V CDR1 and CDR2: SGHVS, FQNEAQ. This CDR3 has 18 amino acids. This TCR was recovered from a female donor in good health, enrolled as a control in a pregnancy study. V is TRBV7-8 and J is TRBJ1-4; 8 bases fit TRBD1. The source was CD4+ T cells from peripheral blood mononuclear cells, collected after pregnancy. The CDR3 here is CASSLERFPGQAGEKLFF. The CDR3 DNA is TGTGCCAGCAGCTTAGAGCGATTTCCGGGACAGGCAGGTGAAAAACTGTTTTTT.